The text below deals with one T cell receptor (beta chain). Its matching antigen is unknown. Robust Merkel cell polyomavirus Large T antigen positivity by immunohistochemistry was seen in all patients' tumors. Assay used: immunoSEQ multiplex PCR; TCRdb lists only in-frame clones, some missing. The table lists 850 to 1,000 clones, 88% of them singletons. This sample is part of a study of tumor-infiltrating T cells and Merkel cell polyomavirus. Study at large: The T cells studied were CD8+ and recognized the Merkel cell polyomavirus KLL epitope.

Study results and limitations: An approximately 1.8-20% tumor fraction of KLL-specific T cells predicted better MCC-specific survival than 0-0.14%. Responses to Merkel cell polyomavirus epitopes besides one were not studied. Among 397 unique KLL-specific TRB sequences, only one clonotype was public.

Sequencing input: lymph node tissue. This receptor was taken from a woman between 65 and 79 years old with Merkel cell carcinoma.

The CDR3 coding sequence is TGCGCCAGCAGCCAAAGGGACAGGGTCCTTTACACTGAAGCTTTCTTT. Protein product: CASSQRDRVLYTEAFF. The chain is built from TRBV4-1 and TRBJ1-1; the match to TRBD1 covers 9 bases. Losses at the gene ends were 2 bases for V and 3 bases for J; bases not matched to a gene: 7. Germline V gene data show CDR1 as MGHRA and CDR2 as YSYEKL. The CDR3 extends over 16 amino acids.